The 12 T cell receptor beta chains in this list originate from one sample, sequenced in a study of OX40 agonist ivuxolimab in advanced cancers. Profiled with immunoSEQ multiplex PCR; TCRdb holds only in-frame clones, not every one. This sample has tens of thousands of clones, with more than 75% found just once. Source: CD4+ or CD8+ T cells sorted from blood, taken in a trial of the OX40 agonist ivuxolimab. Receptors were obtained from an adult with an advanced solid tumor such as melanoma, head and neck, liver or kidney cancer.

The CDR3 region has the DNA TGTGCCAGCTCACCATTCAACACAGGGGCCAACGTCCTGACTTTC. It is translated as CASSPFNTGANVLTF. The chain joins TRBV18 to TRBJ2-6; D is ambiguous. Trimming stripped 2 bases from V and 4 bases from J, with 9 bases between. This CDR3 has 15 residues. Germline V gene data show CDR1 as KGHSH and CDR2 as LQKENI.

This sequence joins TRBV5-1 and TRBJ1-1; 8 nucleotides agree with TRBD1. The CDR3 runs to 13 residues. The germline CDR1 and CDR2 sequences are SGHRS and YFSETQ. The V gene end was trimmed by 3 bases and the J gene end by 8 bases; junction bases not matched to a gene: 6. CDR3 in DNA: TGCGCCAGCAGCTGGGGACAGGCGGGGGAAGCTTTCTTT. Amino acids: CASSWGQAGEAFF.

This clone was found once. The chain recombines TRBV7-6 with TRBJ1-1, with a possible D match to TRBD1 (5 bases). V was trimmed by 8 bases and J by 5 bases, leaving 21 bases between them. This CDR3 spans 15 amino acids. Looked up from germline, CDR1 is SGHVS and CDR2 is FNYEAQ. The CDR3 region has the DNA TGTGCCAGCTCCCAGGGTGTTAGCTTGGGAACTGAAGCTTTCTTT. Translation gives CASSQGVSLGTEAFF.

The chain has TRBV7-6 and TRBJ2-7, with 8 bases matching TRBD1. The CDR3 totals 15 residues. CDR1 and CDR2 (germline): SGHVS, FNYEAQ. J was trimmed by 5 bases and V by 0 bases; bases with no gene match: 6. Here the CDR3 reads CASSLAPDRDNEQYF. CDR3 sequence (DNA): TGTGCCAGCAGCTTAGCGCCGGACAGGGACAACGAGCAGTACTTC.

The J gene is TRBJ2-7, the V gene TRBV6-5; D is uncertain. The V and J ends lost 5 bases and 5 bases respectively, with 7 bases between them. The CDR3 runs 11 residues. Germline V gene data show CDR1 as MNHEY and CDR2 as SVGAGI. CDR3 nucleotides: TGTGCCAGCAGTACGCAGGACGAGCAGTACTTC. This sequence encodes CASSTQDEQYF.

CDR3 region: CASSDRLANSYEQYF. The CDR3 DNA reads TGCGCCAGCAGTGACAGACTGGCAAACTCCTACGAGCAGTACTTC. The rearrangement joins TRBV10-1 to TRBJ2-7; D remains ambiguous. The CDR3 is made up of 15 amino acids. Trimming took off 3 bases at V and 0 bases at J, with 12 bases between the two ends. Germline-derived CDR1 and CDR2 are WNHNN and SYGVQD (reference sequence).

The rearrangement joins TRBV18 to TRBJ2-3, with a possible D match to TRBD2 (5 bases). The CDR3 totals 16 residues. The V end lost 3 bases, the J end lost 0 bases, and 13 bases lay between the germline ends. Germline CDR1 and CDR2: KGHSH and LQKENI. The CDR3 region is CASSPLPDSSTDTQYF. CDR3 coding DNA: TGTGCCAGCTCACCTCTTCCGGACTCGAGCACAGATACGCAGTATTTT.

The chain links TRBV9 to TRBJ2-3, with D uncertain. The CDR3 consists of 15 residues. Deletions cut 0 bases from V and 2 bases from J, with 10 bases between. CDR1 SGDLS and CDR2 YYNGEE come from the germline V gene. The CDR3 loop is CASSVVDVDTDTQYF. The CDR3 DNA is TGTGCCAGCAGCGTAGTGGATGTTGACACAGATACGCAGTATTTT.

CDR3 DNA: TGTGCCAGCAGCTTAGGGTTGGGGGTCTATGGCTACACCTTC. This codes for CASSLGLGVYGYTF. The rearrangement uses TRBV7-8 and TRBJ1-2; maybe TRBD1 (5 bases). CDR3 length: 14 amino acids. V lost 1 base, J lost 4 bases, and 10 bases lay in between. Germline values: CDR1 SGHVS, CDR2 FQNEAQ.

This clone showed up just a few times. The chain links TRBV10-3 to TRBJ1-1, with TRBD1 matching over 7 bases. V lost 5 bases to trimming and J lost 10 bases; unmatched junction nucleotides: 13. This CDR3 is built from 14 residues. Germline V gives CDR1 ENHRY, CDR2 SYGVKD. Written as DNA, the CDR3 is TGTGCCATCAGTCGAGGGACAGTTGACAGTGGAGCTTTCTTT. Residues: CAISRGTVDSGAFF.

The chain uses TRBV28 and TRBJ1-2; D not certain. V dropped 3 bases and J dropped 3 bases, with 20 bases sitting between them. This CDR3 has 17 residues. Per germline, CDR1 MDHEN and CDR2 SYDVKM. Here the CDR3 DNA reads TGTGCCAGCAGTTTGGACGAAACGGGCAGCCCCTACTATGGCTACACCTTC. This gives the protein CASSLDETGSPYYGYTF.

The rearrangement uses TRBV28 and TRBJ1-2; tentatively, D is TRBD1 (6 bases). This CDR3 comprises 12 residues. Germline CDR1 and CDR2: MDHEN and SYDVKM. With 6 bases removed from V and 4 bases from J, the gap between germline ends came to 9 bases. The CDR3 loop reads CASSSDSYGYTF. In DNA form, the CDR3 reads TGTGCCAGCAGCTCGGACAGCTATGGCTACACCTTC.